Listed below are T cell receptor beta chains from one sample, sequenced in a study of T-cell reconstitution after alpha-beta-depleted transplantation in children. Via MiXCR, TCRdb re-called the PCR reads, giving one row per CDR3 protein. The repertoire includes 250,000 to 350,000 distinct CDR3 sequences, almost 10% of them detected once, and around 10% sits in the top ten. This material consisted of PBMCs from the stem cell graft donor, taken from the stem cell graft. The source of these receptors is a human donor who donated a stem cell graft to a child with SCID. The conserved cysteine and the conserved F or W are not part of the CDR3 here. The D gene is left open where the match is weak.

cdr3_aa	d_call	j_call	cdr3_length	v_call
ASSPIQGRGNQPQH	-	TRBJ1-5	14	TRBV27
ASSLAGTGGTQY	-	TRBJ2-5	12	TRBV12-3/TRBV12-4
ASSYQVGQGMNEQF	TRBD1	TRBJ2-1	14	TRBV6-2/TRBV6-3
SASRGGAYEQY	-	TRBJ2-7	11	TRBV20-1
ATGRMNTEAF	-	TRBJ1-1	10	TRBV10-3
ASSLVTHRVPTEAF	-	TRBJ1-1	14	TRBV7-9
ASSLGEFGVSYEQY	-	TRBJ2-7	14	TRBV5-1
ASSEAGSEGYGYT	-	TRBJ1-2	13	TRBV2
ASSTPHDREPDTQY	TRBD1	TRBJ2-3	14	TRBV18
SARVQGLGGNQPQH	TRBD1	TRBJ1-5	14	TRBV20-1
ASSFGTSGYTQETQY	TRBD2	TRBJ2-5	15	TRBV7-3
ASSFDRALSEQY	TRBD1	TRBJ2-7	12	TRBV27
ASWIGDAYNSPLH	-	TRBJ1-6	13	TRBV2
ASSSTGRVNYGYT	-	TRBJ1-2	13	TRBV7-2
ASSFHGSNQPQH	-	TRBJ1-5	12	TRBV5-6
ASGRLANTGELF	-	TRBJ2-2	12	TRBV25-1
ASSLLGTTNAYEQY	-	TRBJ2-7	14	TRBV11-3
ATSRAQDTQY	-	TRBJ2-3	10	TRBV15
ASSEGRGRTPLH	-	TRBJ1-6	12	TRBV6-1
ASSYGTTGELF	-	TRBJ2-2	11	TRBV6-5
AISYSSGGAGYNEQF	TRBD2	TRBJ2-1	15	TRBV10-3
ASSPPSNYGYT	-	TRBJ1-2	11	TRBV9
SVVLGVTGELF	-	TRBJ2-2	11	TRBV29-1
ATSGKTSGATDTQY	TRBD2	TRBJ2-3	14	TRBV24-1
SVEQEAF	-	TRBJ1-1	7	TRBV29-1
ASRTGTGAF	-	TRBJ1-1	9	TRBV6-5
ASIDILRDTQY	-	TRBJ2-3	11	TRBV2
SARSQGYEQY	-	TRBJ2-7	10	TRBV20-1
ASTALTWGRPNEQF	-	TRBJ2-1	14	TRBV12-3/TRBV12-4
SAYDTSSYEQY	-	TRBJ2-7	11	TRBV20-1
SARSGQPQH	-	TRBJ1-5	9	TRBV20-1
ASSHRGTLSSTDTQY	-	TRBJ2-3	15	TRBV14
SAHPPGGQPQH	TRBD1	TRBJ1-5	11	TRBV20-1
ASSYTGTLSYEQY	-	TRBJ2-7	13	TRBV6-5
ASSLAAGYNYGYT	-	TRBJ1-2	13	TRBV12-3/TRBV12-4
ASGTLTGGSYEQY	TRBD1	TRBJ2-7	13	TRBV6-5
ASSSGLAGGLGTDTQY	TRBD2	TRBJ2-3	16	TRBV5-1
ASSEDLVAEITDTQY	-	TRBJ2-3	15	TRBV25-1
ASSQQGPNQPQH	-	TRBJ1-5	12	TRBV5-5
ASSLERERNNEQF	TRBD2	TRBJ2-1	13	TRBV5-1
ASSLFPDTQY	-	TRBJ2-3	10	TRBV12-3/TRBV12-4
ASSLGTAFYNEQF	-	TRBJ2-1	13	TRBV7-7
ASSDKQYNEQF	-	TRBJ2-1	11	TRBV4-1
ASSGLAGGTGELF	TRBD2	TRBJ2-2	13	TRBV10-2
ASSLEGRQPQH	-	TRBJ1-5	11	TRBV11-2
ASSLRALRADTQY	-	TRBJ2-3	13	TRBV7-3
SVGPGQGDNNEQF	TRBD1	TRBJ2-1	13	TRBV20-1
ASRQANTEAF	-	TRBJ1-1	10	TRBV11-2
ASSLSRGGSDTQY	TRBD2	TRBJ2-3	13	TRBV4-2
SGGDRENYGYT	TRBD1	TRBJ1-2	11	TRBV29-1
ASSDRPGRSSGANVLT	-	TRBJ2-6	16	TRBV7-3
ASSLRSGVTNEKLF	-	TRBJ1-4	14	TRBV5-1
ASSEDRQGYNEQF	TRBD1	TRBJ2-1	13	TRBV2
SARDGTAYNEQF	TRBD1	TRBJ2-1	12	TRBV20-1
SEVRDLLACEQY	-	TRBJ2-7	12	TRBV29-1